Listed below are T cell receptor beta chains from one sample, sequenced in a study of cytomegalovirus exposure and HLA in healthy donors. TCRdb's table, derived via immunoSEQ multiplex PCR, lists solely in-frame clones and lacks some. The table shows 80,000 to 95,000 clones, with 70% occurring only once. The specimen was PBMCs. The receptors originated from a woman between 45 and 65 years old in good health and CMV-seropositive. The CDR3 runs from the conserved cysteine through the conserved F or W. The order of the fields is clone size, V gene, J gene, D gene, CDR3 DNA, CDR3 protein. D genes are given only for firm matches. Clone size is not always given. Where it is, it says once, few, many or a class for expanded clones.

.,TRBV29-1,TRBJ1-2,.,TGCAGCGTTTTTGACACTGGCTACACCTTC,CSVFDTGYTF
few,TRBV7-3,TRBJ1-2,TRBD1,TGTGCCAGCAGCCCTACAGGGGTAGGAGGCTACACCTTC,CASSPTGVGGYTF
.,TRBV28,TRBJ2-1,TRBD2,TGTGCCAGCAGATCCCCCCGACCCGGAGCGGGACCCAACCCTATCTACAATGAGCAGTTCTTC,CASRSPRPGAGPNPIYNEQFF
.,TRBV6-1,TRBJ2-7,.,TGTGCCAGCAGTGACCCGCGGGTGATCGCCGGCGAGCAGTACTTC,CASSDPRVIAGEQYF
.,TRBV5-6,TRBJ1-2,.,TGTGCCAGCAGCCTCGGGGTTCCCTATGGCTACACCTTC,CASSLGVPYGYTF
few,TRBV19,TRBJ2-7,TRBD2,TGTGCCAGTAGTGTCCTAGCGGGAGGGGTCTACGAGCAGTACTTC,CASSVLAGGVYEQYF
few,TRBV19,TRBJ2-3,TRBD2,TGTGCCAGTAGTATAGATCATCGGGGACTAGCGGGAGGAGATACGCAGTATTTT,CASSIDHRGLAGGDTQYF
.,TRBV28,TRBJ1-2,TRBD1,TGTGCCAGCAGTTTATTTCTAGGACAGGGGGCTGCCTATGGCTACACCTTC,CASSLFLGQGAAYGYTF
once,TRBV7-9,TRBJ1-3,TRBD1,TGTGCCAGCAGCGTTACTGGGACAGGAAGAAACACCATATATTTT,CASSVTGTGRNTIYF
.,TRBV11-2,TRBJ2-1,TRBD2,TGTGCCAGCACGGGACTAGCGGGAGCAGCCCCCAATGAGCAGTTCTTC,CASTGLAGAAPNEQFF
few,TRBV29-1,TRBJ1-2,TRBD1,TGCAGCGTTGAAGGCCCAGGGGGCGGTAACTATGGCTACACCTTC,CSVEGPGGGNYGYTF
.,TRBV10-2,TRBJ2-7,TRBD1,TGCGCCAGCAGAACACTGACAGGGGGCGAGCAGTACTTC,CASRTLTGGEQYF
.,TRBV9,TRBJ2-7,.,TGTGCCAGCAGCGTAGGGGCATTGTCCTACGAGCAGTACTTC,CASSVGALSYEQYF
.,TRBV4-1,TRBJ2-1,.,TGCGCCAGCAGCCAACGCCCGGGATACTCCTACAATGAGCAGTTCTTC,CASSQRPGYSYNEQFF
.,TRBV9,TRBJ2-7,TRBD1,TGTGCCAGCAGCTATGACAGGGGACCCATTTACGAGCAGTACTTC,CASSYDRGPIYEQYF